What follows is one TCR beta chain and its context. TCRdb redid the calling of the 5' RACE reads with MiXCR, one entry per CDR3 protein. Of fewer than 450,000 distinct CDR3 sequences in the sample, approximately 25% were seen once. Germline trimming cut 5 bases from V and 2 bases from J; bases unmatched to any gene: 13. The length of the CDR3 is 17 residues. From germline, CDR1 is MNHEY and CDR2 SVGAGI. These data originate in a study of T-cell memory formation after mild COVID-19. Material: PBMCs or a T cell subset sorted from them (not recorded which). This clonotype originated in an adult woman who had mild COVID-19 (a few samples of this study predate the infection). Cell type and time point are not known. The rearrangement joins TRBV6-5 to TRBJ2-3; 7 nucleotides align to TRBD1. The CDR3 DNA sequence: TGTGCCAGCAGTCACCACCCGACAGGGACAGTCACAGATACGCAGTATTTT. Translated, it gives CASSHHPTGTVTDTQYF.